This T cell receptor beta chain was documented in a study of blood T cell repertoires in COVID-19 (dated by TCRdb to between 2020 and 2021). About the full investigation: Samples covering the acute and convalescent phases of COVID-19 were provided by collaborators in the United States, Italy and Spain. The prospective study material was composed of cDNA or gDNA derived from T cells, B-cell-depleted T cells, or PBMCs. The sample metadata nearly always contained a de-identified subject ID, COVID-19 status, age in years and sex. Where HLA class I and class II types were available, the types were taken from metadata supplied by the sample provider, not from assay-based typing. A freely available public database, intended as a resource for researchers studying the immune response to SARS-CoV-2, is where the repertoires were released. Subjects who had been exposed to COVID-19, were actively infected with it, or had recovered from it provided the deeply sampled blood TCRbeta repertoires that made up the dataset. Samples came from the ongoing ImmuneRACE study (first 160 participants) plus 1,254 subjects from 6 global collaborators.

Here is what the overall study found, with its caveats: The amount of clinical and demographic metadata varied by source and participant and was provided uncurated.

A note on this clone: The clone's antigen remains unknown. There are no base qualities to consult, and no much larger clone falls within one base.

One collaborating source in Seattle enrolled patients while the patients were actively infected and followed the patients over time throughout the course of disease. The collaborating institutions used their own protocols to collect whole blood in K2EDTA tubes. For TCRbeta analysis, collaborators shipped samples as frozen whole blood, isolated PBMCs, or DNA extracted from either of those sample types. The immunoSEQ Assay, a bias-controlled multiplex PCR, was used to amplify TCRbeta CDR3 regions from genomic DNA. The source study handled its data this way. The number of nucleated cells in each sample was estimated from the amplification of reference gene primers within the assay. Sequence reads were collapsed and filtered to measure the absolute abundance of every unique TCRbeta CDR3 rearrangement. Productive Simpson clonality was computed per sample as the square root of Simpson's diversity index over productive rearrangements. This is the immuneACCESS table as TCRdb keeps it, with only in-frame sequences that have V and J called. A part of the clones is gone; compared with another copy, unresolved V genes explain less than half, and the rest is unexplained. That table supplies the V and J calls and clone size; D and trimming were determined from the DNA. This sample is represented by 200,000 to 250,000 clones; roughly 76% of them were singletons. The top ten hold 6.5% to 9% of the sample.

The clonotype originates from a woman older than 75 with COVID-19, enrolled during active disease. The sample was peripheral blood.

The bases read TGTGCCTGGCATTTGGTCCGACTGGTCCGGGGTGGCTACACCTTC. This is translated as CAWHLVRLVRGGYTF. The chain is encoded by TRBV30 joined to TRBJ1-2; the D gene lacks a confident call. Trimming costs V 5 bases and J 7 bases, and their ends lie 23 bases apart. The germline V gene (reference sequence) supplies CDR1 GTSNPN and CDR2 SVGIG. Inclusive of the bounding cysteine and phenylalanine, the CDR3 is 15 residues long. The read is trimmed to its CDR3 DNA, 45 bases read in frame from base 1.